This is a list of T cell receptor beta chains from one sample in a study of cytomegalovirus exposure and HLA in healthy donors. Only in-frame clones appear in the TCRdb table, and some are missing; sequencing was by immunoSEQ multiplex PCR. The sample includes 130,000 to 150,000 clones, roughly 79% of them seen just once. Sequencing was carried out using PBMCs. These receptors were collected from a male donor in good health and CMV-seronegative. CDR3s include the opening cysteine and the closing phenylalanine or tryptophan. Fields, in order: clone size, V gene, J gene, D gene, CDR3 protein, CDR3 DNA. D genes are given only for firm matches. Expanded clones are given a class, and other clones once, few, many or no size at all.

>few|TRBV19|TRBJ2-1|TRBD2
CASGLASSYNEQFF
TGTGCCAGTGGACTAGCGAGCTCCTACAATGAGCAGTTCTTC
>.|TRBV6-1|TRBJ2-7|.
CASSTGTYEQYF
TGTGCCAGCAGTACCGGTACCTACGAGCAGTACTTC
>.|TRBV29-1|TRBJ2-1|.
CSVQGSGEQFF
TGCAGCGTTCAGGGATCGGGTGAGCAGTTCTTC
>few|TRBV29-1|TRBJ1-1|.
CSVGRDWNTEAFF
TGCAGCGTTGGCCGGGACTGGAACACTGAAGCTTTCTTT
>.|TRBV5-6|TRBJ2-7|.
CASSLTYEQYF
TGTGCCAGCAGCCTTACCTACGAGCAGTACTTC
>.|TRBV7-9|TRBJ2-1|TRBD2
CASKLAGASYNEQFF
TGTGCCAGCAAACTAGCGGGGGCTTCCTACAATGAGCAGTTCTTC
>.|TRBV9|TRBJ1-5|TRBD1
CASSVAGQNQPQHF
TGTGCCAGCAGCGTAGCGGGACAGAATCAGCCCCAGCATTTT
>.|TRBV10-3|TRBJ2-7|TRBD2
CAIGPFRTSGSSYEQYF
TGTGCCATCGGACCCTTTAGGACTAGCGGGAGTAGCTACGAGCAGTACTTC
>.|TRBV29-1|TRBJ1-2|.
CSVGARSGGYTF
TGCAGCGTGGGGGCTAGGAGCGGTGGCTACACCTTC
>.|TRBV9|TRBJ2-7|TRBD1
CASSAGQGLSYEQYF
TGTGCCAGCAGCGCGGGACAGGGACTTTCCTACGAGCAGTACTTC
>.|TRBV6-5|TRBJ1-2|TRBD1
CASSRDRGPNYGYTF
TGTGCCAGCAGCCGTGACAGGGGGCCTAACTATGGCTACACCTTC
>.|TRBV27|TRBJ1-2|TRBD1
CASSFTGAQGYTF
TGTGCCAGCAGTTTCACAGGGGCTCAGGGCTACACCTTC
>.|TRBV27|TRBJ1-4|.
CASSFTGFGSATNEKLFF
TGTGCCAGCAGTTTTACGGGGTTTGGGAGTGCAACTAATGAAAAACTGTTTTTT
>.|TRBV7-3|TRBJ2-3|TRBD2
CASSLGRAGGLGDTQYF
TGTGCCAGCAGCTTAGGAAGGGCGGGGGGGTTGGGAGATACGCAGTATTTT
>.|TRBV10-3|TRBJ2-1|TRBD1
CAISGTDRGYEQFF
TGTGCCATCAGTGGGACGGACAGGGGATATGAGCAGTTCTTC
>.|TRBV2|TRBJ2-5|.
CASSESPRRGLGETQYF
TGTGCCAGCAGTGAGAGTCCCCGGCGGGGGCTCGGGGAGACCCAGTACTTC
>.|TRBV27|TRBJ2-1|.
CASSALDEDEQFF
TGTGCCAGCAGCGCACTGGATGAGGATGAGCAGTTCTTC
>.|TRBV5-6|TRBJ1-4|.
CASSLVGSGEKLFF
TGTGCCAGCAGCTTGGTGGGTAGCGGTGAAAAACTGTTTTTT
>.|TRBV6-5|TRBJ1-6|.
CASSCSITSALHF
TGTGCCAGCAGTTGCTCGATCACGTCGGCCCTCCACTTT
>.|TRBV5-6|TRBJ2-1|.
CASSSNYVYNEQFF
TGTGCCAGCAGCTCGAACTACGTCTACAATGAGCAGTTCTTC
>.|TRBV5-4|TRBJ2-3|.
CASSQNRASTDTQYF
TGTGCCAGCAGCCAAAACAGGGCTAGCACAGATACGCAGTATTTT
>once|TRBV7-3|TRBJ1-1|.
CASSPGPREIMNTEAFF
TGTGCCAGCAGCCCAGGACCTCGGGAAATCATGAACACTGAAGCTTTCTTT
>.|TRBV30|TRBJ1-2|.
CAWSPQGAGYGYTF
TGTGCCTGGAGTCCTCAAGGGGCCGGCTATGGCTACACCTTC
>.|TRBV4-1|TRBJ1-2|TRBD1
CASSQDEGQAYGYTF
TGCGCCAGCAGCCAAGATGAGGGACAGGCCTATGGCTACACCTTC
>.|TRBV25-1|TRBJ2-7|TRBD2
CASSDGTSGTYEQYF
TGTGCCAGCAGTGATGGGACTAGCGGGACCTACGAGCAGTACTTC
>few|TRBV4-2|TRBJ1-6|TRBD1
CASSQGQGYSPLHF
TGTGCCAGCAGCCAGGGACAGGGTTATTCACCCCTCCACTTT
>.|TRBV6-5|TRBJ1-2|.
CASSGRDYGYTF
TGTGCCAGCAGTGGCAGGGATTATGGCTACACCTTC
>.|TRBV11-2|TRBJ2-7|TRBD2
CASSASGTSGSYEQYF
TGTGCCAGCAGCGCGTCTGGGACTAGCGGGAGCTACGAGCAGTACTTC